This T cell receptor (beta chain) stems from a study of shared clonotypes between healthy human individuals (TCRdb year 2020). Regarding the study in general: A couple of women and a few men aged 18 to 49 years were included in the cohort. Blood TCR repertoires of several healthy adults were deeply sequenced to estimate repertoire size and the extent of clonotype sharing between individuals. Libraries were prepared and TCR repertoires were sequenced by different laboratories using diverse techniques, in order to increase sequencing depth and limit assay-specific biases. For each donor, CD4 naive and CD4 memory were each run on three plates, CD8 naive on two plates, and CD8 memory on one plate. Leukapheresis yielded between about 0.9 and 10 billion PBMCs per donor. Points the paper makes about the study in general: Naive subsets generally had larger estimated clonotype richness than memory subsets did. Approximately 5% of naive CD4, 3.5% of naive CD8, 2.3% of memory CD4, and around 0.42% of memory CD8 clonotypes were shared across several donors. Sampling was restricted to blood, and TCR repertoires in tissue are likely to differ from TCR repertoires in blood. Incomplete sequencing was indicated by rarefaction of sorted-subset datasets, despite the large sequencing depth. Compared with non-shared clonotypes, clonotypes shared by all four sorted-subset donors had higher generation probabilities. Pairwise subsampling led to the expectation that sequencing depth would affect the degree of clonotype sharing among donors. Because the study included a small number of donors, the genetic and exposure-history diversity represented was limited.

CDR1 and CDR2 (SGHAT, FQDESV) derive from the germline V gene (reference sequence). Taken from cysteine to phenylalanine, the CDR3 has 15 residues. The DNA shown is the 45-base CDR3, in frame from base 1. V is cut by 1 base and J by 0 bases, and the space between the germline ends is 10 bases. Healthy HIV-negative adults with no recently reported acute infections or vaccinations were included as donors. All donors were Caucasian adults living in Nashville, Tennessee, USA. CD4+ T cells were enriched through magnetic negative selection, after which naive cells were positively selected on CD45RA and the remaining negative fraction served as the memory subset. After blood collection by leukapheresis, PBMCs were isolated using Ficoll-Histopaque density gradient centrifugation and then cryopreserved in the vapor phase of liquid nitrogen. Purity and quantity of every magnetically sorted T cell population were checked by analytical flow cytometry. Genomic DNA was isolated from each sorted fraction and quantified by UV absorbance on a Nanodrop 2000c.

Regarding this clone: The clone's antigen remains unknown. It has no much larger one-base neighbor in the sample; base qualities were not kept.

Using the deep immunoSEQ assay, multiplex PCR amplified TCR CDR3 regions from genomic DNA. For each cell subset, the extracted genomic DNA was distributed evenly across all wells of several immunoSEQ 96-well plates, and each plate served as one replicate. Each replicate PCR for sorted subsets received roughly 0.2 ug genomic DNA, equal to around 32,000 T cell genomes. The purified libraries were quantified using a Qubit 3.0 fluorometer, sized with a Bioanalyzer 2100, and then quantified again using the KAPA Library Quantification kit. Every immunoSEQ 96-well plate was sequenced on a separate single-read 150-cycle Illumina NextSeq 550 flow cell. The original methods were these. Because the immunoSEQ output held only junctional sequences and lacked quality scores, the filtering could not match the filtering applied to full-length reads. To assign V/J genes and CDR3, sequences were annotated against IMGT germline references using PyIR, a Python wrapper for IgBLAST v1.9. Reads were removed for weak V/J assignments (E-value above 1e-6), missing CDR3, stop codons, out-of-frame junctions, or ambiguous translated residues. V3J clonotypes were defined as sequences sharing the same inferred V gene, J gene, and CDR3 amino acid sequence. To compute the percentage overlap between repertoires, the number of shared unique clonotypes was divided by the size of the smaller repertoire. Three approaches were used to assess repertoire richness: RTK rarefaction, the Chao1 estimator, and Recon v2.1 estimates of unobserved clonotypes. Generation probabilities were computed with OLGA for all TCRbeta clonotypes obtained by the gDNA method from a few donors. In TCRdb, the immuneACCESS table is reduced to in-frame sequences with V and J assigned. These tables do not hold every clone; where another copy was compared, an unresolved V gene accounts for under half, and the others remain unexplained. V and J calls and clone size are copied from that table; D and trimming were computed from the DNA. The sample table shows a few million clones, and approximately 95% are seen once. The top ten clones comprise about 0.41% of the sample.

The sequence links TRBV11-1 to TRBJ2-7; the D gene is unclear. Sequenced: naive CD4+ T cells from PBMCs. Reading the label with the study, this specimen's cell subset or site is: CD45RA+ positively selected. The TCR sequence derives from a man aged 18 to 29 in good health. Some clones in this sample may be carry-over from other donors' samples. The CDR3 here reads CASSLGPASSYEQYF. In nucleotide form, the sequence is TGTGCCAGCAGCTTAGGGCCAGCCAGCTCCTACGAGCAGTACTTC.